These 5 T cell receptor beta chains originate from one sample sequenced in a study of cytomegalovirus exposure and HLA in healthy donors. Both 60 Vbeta primers and 13 Jbeta primers went into the PCR. This table comes from immunoSEQ multiplex PCR, and its TCRdb copy is limited to in-frame clones, with some not included. This table holds about 200,000 clones, more than 75% found once. Sequenced sample: PBMCs. These receptors came from a woman in her forties or fifties in good health and CMV-seronegative.

The chain uses TRBV28 and TRBJ2-3; 11 bases are shared with TRBD2. This CDR3 is built from 15 residues. V dropped 6 bases and J dropped 3; count of bases not matched to a gene: 5. Looked up from germline, CDR1 is MDHEN and CDR2 is SYDVKM. The CDR3 here is CASSLPSGRTDTQYF. DNA for the CDR3: TGTGCCAGCAGCCTCCCTAGCGGGAGGACAGATACGCAGTATTTT.

The chain combines TRBV27 with TRBJ2-7; weak D call: TRBD1 (6 bases). Trimming cost V 0 bases and J 4 bases, with 7 bases left between them. The CDR3 is 13 amino acids. CDR1 is MNHEY and CDR2 is SMNVEV in the germline V gene (reference sequence). This CDR3 is CASSLSDRYEQYF. The CDR3 DNA reads as TGTGCCAGCAGTTTATCCGACAGGTACGAGCAGTACTTC.

The chain links TRBV11-2 to TRBJ2-1; 12 bases line up with TRBD2. V was pared by 5 bases and J by 14 bases, with 13 bases of the junction left unmatched. Germline lookup yields CDR1 SGHAT and CDR2 FQNNGV. This CDR3 is 15 amino acids long. This chain's CDR3 is CASSPPGLAGPLEFF. CDR3 nucleotide sequence: TGTGCCAGCAGCCCGCCGGGACTAGCGGGCCCGCTTGAGTTCTTC.

The chain joins TRBV7-2 to TRBJ2-5; the match to TRBD1 covers 10 bases. CDR1 is SGHTA, CDR2 FQGNSA, per germline. The CDR3 contains 15 residues. The V and J ends lost 0 bases and 6 bases, in that order; junction bases with no gene match: 4. CDR3 DNA: TGTGCCAGCAGCTTAGCCGGGACAGGGGCCAAGACCCAGTACTTC. This gives the protein CASSLAGTGAKTQYF.

The chain uses TRBV6-1 and TRBJ1-2, with 9 bases identical to TRBD1. This CDR3 is built from 16 residues. V lost 1 base, J lost 6 bases, and 9 bases stayed unmatched. Germline V gene lookup returns CDR1 MNHNS and CDR2 SASEGT. CDR3 DNA sequence: TGTGCCAGCAGTGAAGGGAGTGTGGGGACAGGGCATGGCTACACCTTC. Its translation: CASSEGSVGTGHGYTF.